Listed here are 4 T cell receptor beta chains from one sample, sequenced in a study of CD8 T cells in Susac syndrome. The RNA input was about 0.5 to 1 ug, and it was reverse transcribed with random hexamers. TCRdb re-called the immunoSEQ multiplex PCR reads with MiXCR, one entry per CDR3 protein. The sample records roughly 170,000 distinct CDR3 sequences, around 93% being singletons. The sequencing sample was made of CD4+ T cells from PBMCs. The receptors were sampled from a human donor with multiple sclerosis.

The J gene is TRBJ2-1, the V gene TRBV29-1; D unresolved. Trimming took off 1 base at V and 3 bases at J, with 7 bases between the two ends. CDR3 length: 13 amino acids. The germline V gene has CDR1 SQVTM and CDR2 ANQGSEA. Written as DNA, the CDR3 is TGCAGCGTTGAAGTATCAGTCTACAATGAGCAGTTCTTC. Translating it yields CSVEVSVYNEQFF.

The chain links TRBV6-5 to TRBJ1-1; 7 bases line up with TRBD1. This CDR3 is built from 14 residues. Trimming cost V 4 bases and J 3 bases; bases outside gene matches: 5. Germline V gene sequence: CDR1 MNHEY, CDR2 SVGAGI. CDR3: CASSSPGQYTEAFF. CDR3 nucleotides: TGTGCCAGCAGTTCCCCGGGACAGTACACTGAAGCTTTCTTT.

The chain links TRBV18 to TRBJ2-7; D ambiguous. Trimming cost V 2 bases and J 0 bases, with 5 bases left between them. The CDR3 is 13 residues long. Per the germline V gene, CDR1 is KGHSH and CDR2 is LQKENI. Here the CDR3 DNA reads TGTGCCAGCTCACCAGGGATCTCCTACGAGCAGTACTTC. As protein: CASSPGISYEQYF.

The genes are TRBV28 and TRBJ2-7, with 9 bases matching TRBD1. Looked up from germline, CDR1 is MDHEN and CDR2 is SYDVKM. The V and J ends lost 6 bases and 6 bases, in that order; junction bases with no gene match: 6. The CDR3 is made up of 13 amino acids. CDR3 in amino acids: CASRRTGVSEQYF. The CDR3 coding sequence is TGTGCCAGCAGAAGGACAGGGGTGAGCGAGCAGTACTTC.